This T cell receptor (beta chain) was recorded in a study of blood T cell repertoires in COVID-19 (dated by TCRdb to about 2020). Background on the whole study: The collaborator samples originated in the United States, Italy and Spain and spanned the acute and convalescent phases of COVID-19. The material from the prospective study consisted of cDNA or gDNA derived from T cells, B-cell-depleted T cells, or PBMCs. Deeply sampled blood TCRbeta repertoires from subjects exposed to, actively infected with, or recovered from COVID-19 were included in the dataset. The repertoires were made available in a free public database intended to serve as a resource for research on the immune response to SARS-CoV-2. Samples were obtained from the ongoing ImmuneRACE study (first 160 participants) and from 1,200 or so subjects provided by 6 global collaborators. Nearly every sample came with metadata listing a de-identified subject ID, COVID-19 status, age in years and sex. Where available, HLA class I and class II types were taken from metadata supplied by the sample provider and were not determined by assay-based typing. What the study reported, not specific to this receptor: The quantity of clinical and demographic metadata differed by source and by participant and was supplied without curation.

Each collaborating institution followed its own protocols to collect whole blood in K2EDTA tubes. For TCRbeta analysis, collaborator samples were shipped as frozen whole blood, as isolated PBMCs, or as DNA extracted from either sample type. The immunoSEQ Assay, a bias-controlled multiplex PCR, was used to amplify TCRbeta CDR3 regions from genomic DNA. Processing in the source paper ran as follows. The number of nucleated cells in each sample was estimated from the amplification of reference gene primers within the assay. To quantify the absolute abundance of each unique TCRbeta CDR3 rearrangement, sequence reads were collapsed and filtered. For each sample, productive Simpson clonality was calculated by taking the square root of Simpson's diversity index across productive rearrangements. TCRdb mirrors the immuneACCESS table, restricted to in-frame sequences. Some clones are absent from its copies; in checked studies, under half trace to an unresolved V gene, and the reason for the others is unknown. V, J and clone size derive from that table, while D and trimming were established from the DNA sequence. Here the sample has about 110,000 clones; 75% to 90% occur a single time. Roughly 18% of the sample goes to the ten largest clones.

A note on this clone: It has no known antigen specificity. Per-base qualities were not stored, and no clone one base away is much larger.

V gives up 8 bases and J gives up 4 bases, and the segment between their germline ends measures 22 bases. Per the germline V gene, ENHRY is the CDR1 and SYGVKD is the CDR2. The CDR3, cysteine through phenylalanine, is 16 amino acids long. Of all the DNA, just the CDR3 is kept, 48 bases in frame from base 1. Sequenced input: peripheral blood. The V and J segments used are TRBV10-3 and TRBJ2-3; TRBD2 is a weak D gene call, 6 bases matching. The source of this sequence is a woman aged 55-69 years with acute or convalescent COVID-19. The CDR3 in this case is CAIGQGGDPTADTQYF. The sequence in DNA is TGTGCCATCGGCCAAGGCGGGGACCCAACCGCAGATACGCAGTATTTT.